This passage covers 17 T cell receptor beta chains from one sample sequenced in a study of blood T cells in healthy people across ages. The use of a sample-barcoded 5' primer and a J-beta primer mix characterized a second PCR of about 7 to 12 cycles. TCRdb re-analysed the 5' RACE reads in MiXCR, keeping a single row per CDR3 protein. The sample lists around 1.5 million distinct CDR3 sequences; approximately 42% were seen once. The sample taken for sequencing was blood. These receptor sequences come from a woman aged 18-29 years in good health.

The chain carries TRBV4-2 and TRBJ1-4; 7 positions agree with TRBD1. V shed 4 bases, J shed 5 bases, and the junction held 7 bases outside the gene matches. CDR1 is LGHNA and CDR2 is YNFKEQ in the germline V gene. The CDR3 loop spans 15 amino acids. CDR3 sequence: CASSPEPDRNEKLFF. The CDR3 DNA follows: TGTGCCAGCAGCCCGGAACCGGACAGGAATGAAAAACTGTTTTTT.

This chain connects TRBV6-5 to TRBJ2-1; the D gene is possibly TRBD2 (6 bases). Germline CDR1 MNHEY, CDR2 SVGAGI. The CDR3 has 14 amino acids. V dropped 1 base and J dropped 10 bases, with 14 bases sitting between them. CDR3 sequence (DNA): TGTGCCAGCAGTTACTGGCAGGAGGGCTACGAGCAGTTCTTC. Encoded protein: CASSYWQEGYEQFF.

Only a few counts were recorded for this clonotype. The genes are TRBV6-1 and TRBJ2-3, with D tentatively TRBD2 (6 bases). The V end was cut by 5 bases, the J end by 2 bases, with 14 bases between. The CDR3 covers 15 residues. CDR1 and CDR2 from the germline V gene are MNHNS and SASEGT. CDR3 DNA sequence: TGTGCCAGCAGTACTCGGGACTTTTTCACAGATACGCAGTATTTT. Its protein is CASSTRDFFTDTQYF.

V is TRBV6-2 or TRBV6-3 and J is TRBJ2-2; 7 positions match TRBD2. Per germline, CDR1 MNHEY and CDR2 SVGEGT. Trimming removed 5 bases from V and 2 bases from J; junction bases left unmatched: 8. The CDR3 consists of 16 residues. The CDR3 DNA sequence: TGTGCCAGCAGTCAAACTCTAGCGGAAAACACCGGGGAGCTGTTTTTT. Translating it yields CASSQTLAENTGELFF.

The gene calls are TRBV9 and TRBJ2-4, with 10 bases fitting TRBD1. The end of the DNA fits TRBJ2-7 better, so the J call may be wrong. In germline, CDR1 is SGDLS, CDR2 YYNGEE. This CDR3 has 15 residues. The CDR3 protein is CASSLGQGGRYEQYF. The CDR3 DNA reads as TGTGCCAGCAGCCTTGGACAGGGGGGACGCTACGAGCAGTACTTC.

The chain employs TRBV5-1 and TRBJ2-7, with D possibly matching TRBD2 (5 bases). The assigned J gene may be wrong: the sequence end matches TRBJ2-5 better. The CDR3 runs to 16 residues. Germline-derived CDR1 and CDR2 are SGHRS and YFSETQ. The CDR3 bases are TGCGCCAGCAGCCCCCTCTTTGGAGCGGTTGAAGAGACCCAGTACTTC. Its protein is CASSPLFGAVEETQYF.

Written as DNA, the CDR3 is TGTGCCAGCAGCCGGGGGGGTCTCTGGTCCTACGAGCAGTACTTC. Protein product: CASSRGGLWSYEQYF. This chain connects TRBV7-9 to TRBJ2-7; 8 nucleotides align to TRBD2. From germline, CDR1 is SEHNR and CDR2 FQNEAQ (reference sequence). J was trimmed by 1 base and V by 5 bases; bases with no gene match: 7. The CDR3 totals 15 residues.

In its sample, this clonotype was seen a few times. The chain is built from TRBV7-2 and TRBJ1-5; 8 nucleotides line up with TRBD1. CDR1 and CDR2 (germline): SGHTA, FQGNSA. The CDR3 is 14 residues long. The V segment lost 8 bases and the J segment 6 bases; nucleotides outside the gene matches: 9. CDR3 coding DNA: TGTGCCAGCCACCCAGGGGGCGCTTCTCAGCCCCAGCATTTT. It is translated as CASHPGGASQPQHF.

The CDR3 DNA follows: TGTGCCAGCCCGGGACTAGCGGGGGTCACAGATACGCAGTATTTT. Its translation is CASPGLAGVTDTQYF. The V gene is TRBV2, the J gene TRBJ2-3, with 14 positions matching TRBD2. Trimming at V came to 8 bases and at J to 2 bases, leaving 3 bases not matched to a gene. The CDR3 length is 15 residues. The germline V gene encodes CDR1 SNHLY and CDR2 FYNNEI. The full variable domain, completed using reference TRBV2 and TRBJ2-3, is EPEVTQTPSHQVTQMGQEVILRCVPISNHLYFYWYRQILGQKVEFLVSFYNNEISEKSEIFDDQFSVERPDGSNFTLKIRSTKLEDSAMYFCASPGLAGVTDTQYFGPGTRLTVL.

This clonotype was found a few times. This sequence joins TRBV27 and TRBJ2-7, with 8 positions matching TRBD1. This CDR3 comprises 14 residues. CDR1 and CDR2 (germline): MNHEY, SMNVEV (reference sequence). The junction had 9 bases not matched to a gene; V was cut back by 4 bases and J by 7 bases. CDR3 amino acids: CASSSGQGMGEQYF. CDR3 sequence (DNA): TGTGCCAGCAGTTCCGGACAGGGTATGGGGGAGCAGTACTTC.

This clonotype has a handful of counts. The V call is TRBV12-3 or TRBV12-4, the J call TRBJ2-1; D may be TRBD2 (5 bases). Trimming stripped 6 bases from V and 8 bases from J, with 14 bases between. CDR3 size: 13 residues. CDR3 sequence: CASRSAGLDEQFF. In nucleotides, the CDR3 is TGTGCCAGCAGATCTGCTGGACTTGATGAGCAGTTCTTC.

This clonotype was found a few times. This chain links TRBV12-3 or TRBV12-4 with TRBJ1-5; D unclear. V shed 6 bases and J shed 2 bases, with 11 bases lying between them. The CDR3 consists of 14 residues. The CDR3 spells CASSHGWGNQPQHF. In DNA form, the CDR3 reads TGTGCCAGCAGCCACGGCTGGGGCAATCAGCCCCAGCATTTT.

The chain employs TRBV5-5 and TRBJ1-2, with a weak D call TRBD1 (6 bases). The CDR3 runs 17 residues. Germline V gene data show CDR1 as SGHKS and CDR2 as YYEKEE (reference sequence). With 4 bases removed from V and 4 bases from J, the gap between germline ends came to 23 bases. This CDR3 reads CASSLDSRQEVTYGYTF. As DNA, the CDR3 is TGTGCCAGCAGCCTCGACTCGCGACAGGAGGTTACCTATGGCTACACCTTC.

The chain joins TRBV10-2 to TRBJ2-3; 12 bases map to TRBD2. From germline, CDR1 is WSHSY and CDR2 SAAADI. Trimming cost V 3 bases and J 3 bases; bases outside gene matches: 4. This CDR3 is built from 16 residues. The CDR3 is CASSDTSGRTTDTQYF. CDR3 nucleotides: TGCGCCAGCAGTGATACTAGCGGGAGGACGACAGATACGCAGTATTTT.

The rearrangement joins TRBV28 to TRBJ2-7; 8 positions agree with TRBD1. This CDR3 has 17 residues. CDR1 is MDHEN and CDR2 is SYDVKM in the germline V gene. Unmatched junction bases numbered 8, after V lost 0 bases and J lost 1 base. The CDR3 region has the DNA TGTGCCAGCAGTTTATGGGCAGGGGGCGAGAGTTCCTACGAGCAGTACTTC. Translated: CASSLWAGGESSYEQYF. The whole variable domain, remainder taken from reference TRBV28 and TRBJ2-7, is DVKVTQSSRYLVKRTGEKVFLECVQDMDHENMFWYRQDPGLGLRLIYFSYDVKMKEKGDIPEGYSVSREKKERFSLILESASTNQTSMYLCASSLWAGGESSYEQYFGPGTRLTVT.

The DNA for the CDR3 is TGTGCCATCAGTGGGCGGGGAGGGGCCGGGGCTGAAGCTTTCTTT. The encoded protein is CAISGRGGAGAEAFF. The rearrangement joins TRBV10-3 to TRBJ1-1; D perhaps matches TRBD1 (5 bases). Germline V gives CDR1 ENHRY, CDR2 SYGVKD. CDR3 length equals 15 residues. Trimming cost V 4 bases and J 6 bases, with 18 bases left between them.

CDR3 sequence: CATRGAGGYTGELFF. The CDR3 region has the DNA TGTGCCACCAGAGGGGCGGGAGGCTACACCGGGGAGCTGTTTTTT. The V and J genes are TRBV24-1 and TRBJ2-2, with TRBD2 matching 8 bases. V lost 7 bases to trimming and J lost 3 bases; unmatched junction nucleotides: 6. The CDR3 is 15 amino acids. Germline values: CDR1 KGHDR, CDR2 SFDVKD.